The subject of this entry is one T cell receptor (beta chain). V lost 5 bases, J lost 5 bases, and 21 bases lay in between. This CDR3 region has 16 residues. The germline gives CDR1 SGHTA, CDR2 FQGTGA. PCR primers comprised 60 Vbeta and 13 Jbeta primers. Assay: immunoSEQ multiplex PCR; the TCRdb copy retains only in-frame clones and omits some. This sample has around 110,000 clones, with under 85% found just once. The sample belongs to a study of cytomegalovirus exposure and HLA in healthy donors. This TCR came from a woman aged 18-35 years in good health and CMV-seronegative. This chain uses TRBV7-3 with TRBJ2-5, with D possibly being TRBD1 (6 bases). The sequencing sample was made of PBMCs. CDR3 sequence reads: CASSLTGQSRGETQYF. The CDR3, as DNA: TGTGCCAGCAGCCTCACAGGACAGTCCCGCGGGGAGACCCAGTACTTC.